The 25 T cell receptor beta chains below all came from one sample that was sequenced in a study of control samples from healthy donors and cancer patients (dated by TCRdb to the early 2020s). The library was produced with the immunoSEQ multiplex PCR assay. TCRdb holds this immuneACCESS table with in-frame rearrangements only. Some clones are missing; in checked studies, unresolved V genes explain under half, and the rest has no known cause. The sample table lists about 160,000 clones, 94% of them with a count of one. 14% of the sample lies in the top ten. Specimen: PBMCs. The source is a man in his 60s with colorectal cancer.

The chain employs TRBV5-4 and TRBJ2-1, with 8 nucleotides matching TRBD1. J gave up 1 base and V 0 bases, and 0 bases lay outside the gene matches. CDR1 is SGHNT, CDR2 YYREEE, per germline (reference sequence). This CDR3 is 15 amino acids long. This chain's CDR3 is CASSLGTGSYNEQFF. The CDR3 DNA reads TGTGCCAGCAGCTTGGGGACAGGGTCCTACAATGAGCAGTTCTTC. Supplemented by reference TRBV5-4 and TRBJ2-1, the full variable domain reads ETGVTQSPTHLIKTRGQQVTLRCSSQSGHNTVSWYQQALGQGPQFIFQYYREEENGRGNFPPRFSGLQFPNYSSELNVNALELDDSALYLCASSLGTGSYNEQFFGPGTRLTVL.

The rearrangement uses TRBV7-6 and TRBJ2-5; TRBD2 matches at 10 bases. This CDR3 region has 18 residues. The J segment lost 1 base and the V segment lost 1 base, leaving 9 bases of the junction unmatched. Germline V CDR1 and CDR2: SGHVS, FNYEAQ. The CDR3: CASSLGLAGAETQETQYF. The CDR3 DNA follows: TGTGCCAGCAGCTTAGGGCTAGCGGGGGCCGAAACCCAAGAGACCCAGTACTTC.

V is TRBV6-4 and J is TRBJ1-1; weak D call: TRBD1 (6 bases). Trimming pared 6 bases from V and 8 bases from J, leaving 13 bases between. CDR3 length: 12 residues. CDR1 is MRHNA and CDR2 is SNTAGT in the germline V gene. The CDR3 sequence is CASRSERGEAFF. The CDR3 bases are TGTGCCAGCAGGAGCGAGAGGGGGGAAGCTTTCTTT.

This sequence joins TRBV5-4 and TRBJ2-3; D is perhaps TRBD2 (5 bases). Germline V CDR1 and CDR2: SGHNT, YYREEE (reference sequence). This CDR3 is built from 14 residues. Trimming removed 6 bases from V and 2 bases from J, with 13 bases in between. The CDR3 sequence: CASNSGVNTDTQYF. The CDR3 bases are TGTGCCAGCAATTCCGGGGTAAACACAGATACGCAGTATTTT.

The chain couples TRBV29-1 to TRBJ1-4; D is uncertain. There are 14 residues in the CDR3. Per germline, CDR1 SQVTM and CDR2 ANQGSEA. Trimming stripped 6 bases from V and 5 bases from J, with 16 bases between. CDR3 DNA: TGCAGCGTCCGGCCCCGAGGCGGGAATGAAAAACTGTTTTTT. The encoded protein is CSVRPRGGNEKLFF.

The genes are TRBV10-2 and TRBJ2-3; no clear D. The V end was cut by 0 bases, the J end by 3 bases, with 1 base between. This CDR3 is 12 amino acids long. The germline V gene has CDR1 WSHSY and CDR2 SAAADI. The CDR3 protein is CASSESTDTQYF. In DNA, the CDR3 is TGCGCCAGCAGTGAGTCAACAGATACGCAGTATTTT.

This clone was detected only a few times. V is TRBV27 and J is TRBJ1-2; D call uncertain. V was clipped by 7 bases and J by 6 bases, with 15 bases between them. Per germline, CDR1 MNHEY and CDR2 SMNVEV (reference sequence). The CDR3 runs to 13 residues. The CDR3 DNA reads as TGTGCCAGCACCTCGGGTCGGGCTAATGGCTACACCTTC. This translates into CASTSGRANGYTF.

The chain links TRBV7-6 to TRBJ2-1; 10 bases are a match to TRBD1. This CDR3 contains 15 residues. Trimming at V came to 4 bases and at J to 4 bases, leaving 4 bases not matched to a gene. Germline lookup yields CDR1 SGHVS and CDR2 FNYEAQ. The chain's CDR3 is CASSSRDRGYNEQFF. The DNA of the CDR3 is TGTGCCAGCAGCTCCCGGGACAGGGGTTACAATGAGCAGTTCTTC. The full variable domain, in which reference TRBV7-6 and TRBJ2-1 provide the parts outside the CDR3, is GAGVSQSPRYKVTKRGQDVALRCDPISGHVSLYWYRQALGQGPEFLTYFNYEAQQDKSGLPNDRFSAERPEGSISTLTIQRTEQRDSAMYRCASSSRDRGYNEQFFGPGTRLTVL.

V is TRBV5-5 and J is TRBJ2-7; 12 nucleotides match TRBD2. The CDR3 runs 17 residues. Germline CDR1 and CDR2: SGHKS and YYEKEE (reference sequence). The trim removed 3 bases at V and 4 bases at J, leaving 11 bases unmatched. CDR3 sequence: CASSSTATSGGPYEQYF. In nucleotides, the CDR3 is TGTGCCAGCAGCTCGACTGCTACTAGCGGGGGGCCGTACGAGCAGTACTTC. The full variable domain, its missing parts supplied by reference TRBV5-5 and TRBJ2-7, is DAGVTQSPTHLIKTRGQQVTLRCSPISGHKSVSWYQQVLGQGPQFIFQYYEKEERGRGNFPDRFSARQFPNYSSELNVNALLLGDSALYLCASSSTATSGGPYEQYFGPGTRLTVT.

The count of this clone is one. The chain joins TRBV29-1 to TRBJ1-4, with D tentatively TRBD1 (6 bases). Trimming removed 6 bases from V and 6 bases from J, with 11 bases in between. The CDR3 loop spans 12 amino acids. From germline, CDR1 is SQVTM and CDR2 ANQGSEA. CDR3 in amino acids: CSVRGGDEKLFF. CDR3 bases: TGCAGCGTGAGGGGGGGCGATGAAAAACTGTTTTTT. Variable domain in full (rest from reference TRBV29-1 and TRBJ1-4): SAVISQKPSRDICQRGTSLTIQCQVDSQVTMMFWYRQQPGQSLTLIATANQGSEATYESGFVIDKFPISRPNLTFSTLTVSNMSPEDSSIYLCSVRGGDEKLFFGSGTQLSVL.

The chain joins TRBV9 to TRBJ1-6, with D tentatively TRBD1 (6 bases). Trimming took 0 bases from V and 8 from J, leaving 12 bases between them. The CDR3 runs 15 residues. Germline V gene data show CDR1 as SGDLS and CDR2 as YYNGEE. This CDR3 reads CASSVGGGPDSPLHF. The DNA for the CDR3 is TGTGCCAGCAGCGTAGGCGGGGGGCCGGATTCACCCCTCCACTTT. Based on the CDR3 plus reference TRBV9 and TRBJ1-6, the full variable domain is DSGVTQTPKHLITATGQRVTLRCSPRSGDLSVYWYQQSLDQGLQFLIQYYNGEERAKGNILERFSAQQFPDLHSELNLSSLELGDSALYFCASSVGGGPDSPLHFGNGTRLTVT.

The chain combines TRBV6-1 with TRBJ1-3, with D unresolved. CDR1 and CDR2 (germline): MNHNS, SASEGT. With 3 bases removed from V and 8 bases from J, the gap between germline ends came to 2 bases. This CDR3 is built from 10 residues. The chain's CDR3 is CASSEYTIYF. CDR3 DNA sequence: TGTGCCAGCAGTGAGTACACCATATATTTT.

This rearrangement joins TRBV9 to TRBJ1-3; TRBD1 agrees at 9 bases. The germline CDR1 and CDR2 sequences are SGDLS and YYNGEE. The CDR3 loop spans 15 amino acids. V shed 3 bases and J 2 bases; nucleotides not matched to a gene: 3. For the CDR3, the DNA is TGTGCCAGCAGCGGGACAGGGGTGACTGGAAACACCATATATTTT. This sequence encodes CASSGTGVTGNTIYF.

The J gene is TRBJ1-6, the V gene TRBV10-3; no clear D gene. Deletions cut 5 bases from V and 4 bases from J, with 9 bases between. Germline V gene data show CDR1 as ENHRY and CDR2 as SYGVKD. The CDR3 totals 14 residues. CDR3 DNA: TGTGCCATCAGTCCGGACGTATATAATTCACCCCTCCACTTT. Translating it yields CAISPDVYNSPLHF.

The chain carries TRBV21-1 and TRBJ1-5; the listed D gene, TRBD1, was not tested against the DNA. TRBV21-1 is a recognized pseudogene. The CDR3 is 17 residues long. CDR3 loop: CASSKEVTAYSNQPQHF. For the CDR3, the DNA is TGTGCCAGCAGCAAAGAGGTGACAGCTTATAGCAATCAGCCCCAGCATTTT.

The chain is built from TRBV29-1 and TRBJ1-2; D is undetermined. Germline CDR1 SQVTM, CDR2 ANQGSEA. V lost 6 bases to trimming and J lost 3 bases, with 5 bases between them. The CDR3 consists of 10 residues. CDR3 DNA: TGCAGCGTCCCTGACTATGGCTACACCTTC. Translating gives CSVPDYGYTF.

The gene calls are TRBV18 and TRBJ2-2; tentative D call: TRBD1 (5 bases). The CDR3 is 14 amino acids. With 1 base removed from V and 5 bases from J, the gap between germline ends came to 8 bases. Germline CDR1 KGHSH, CDR2 LQKENI. The CDR3 here is CASSPQGSTGELFF. The CDR3 DNA reads as TGTGCCAGCTCACCACAGGGGTCTACCGGGGAGCTGTTTTTT.

V and J are TRBV18 and TRBJ2-7; tentative D call: TRBD1 (6 bases). The CDR3 is 17 residues long. Germline V gene sequence: CDR1 KGHSH, CDR2 LQKENI. Trimming took 4 bases from V and 7 from J, leaving 26 bases between them. The CDR3 region is CASSQRLSDGTPAEQYF. CDR3 coding DNA: TGTGCCAGCTCACAAAGACTATCCGATGGGACACCTGCGGAGCAGTACTTC.

The rearrangement joins TRBV6-5 to TRBJ1-2, with D unclear. Germline V CDR1 and CDR2: MNHEY, SVGAGI. Trimming pared 0 bases from V and 3 bases from J, leaving 8 bases between. CDR3 length: 14 amino acids. CDR3 nucleotides: TGTGCCAGCAGTTACTCGGAGGGTGACTATGGCTACACCTTC. Translation gives CASSYSEGDYGYTF.

Turning to this clone: This same CDR3 is encoded by further DNA sequences in the sample. The V and J genes are TRBV18 and TRBJ1-4; TRBD1 is a possible D gene (5 bases). Deletions cut 2 bases from V and 5 bases from J, with 6 bases between. CDR3 size: 13 residues. From germline, CDR1 is KGHSH and CDR2 LQKENI. The CDR3: CASSPGTNEKLFF. The CDR3 nucleotides are TGTGCCAGCTCACCAGGGACGAATGAAAAACTGTTTTTT.

The rearrangement links TRBV7-2 to TRBJ1-1; 8 nucleotides line up with TRBD1. The junction had 8 bases not matched to a gene; V was cut back by 6 bases and J by 5 bases. There are 14 residues in the CDR3. The germline V gene has CDR1 SGHTA and CDR2 FQGNSA. CDR3 in DNA: TGTGCCAGCAGACTTGGACAGGGTATGACTGAAGCTTTCTTT. Its translation is CASRLGQGMTEAFF. The full variable domain, completed using reference TRBV7-2 and TRBJ1-1, is GAGVSQSPSNKVTEKGKDVELRCDPISGHTALYWYRQSLGQGLEFLIYFQGNSAPDKSGLPSDRFSAERTGGSVSTLTIQRTQQEDSAVYLCASRLGQGMTEAFFGQGTRLTVV.

The rearrangement links TRBV6-5 to TRBJ1-1; tentative D call: TRBD1 (6 bases). Trimming stripped 0 bases from V and 7 bases from J, with 15 bases between. The germline gives CDR1 MNHEY, CDR2 SVGAGI. The CDR3 loop spans 15 amino acids. The CDR3 DNA follows: TGTGCCAGCAGTTACTCGAGAACAGGGAGGAATGAAGCTTTCTTT. Its translation: CASSYSRTGRNEAFF.

This clone was seen once. This chain uses TRBV12-3 or TRBV12-4 with TRBJ1-1; D gene ambiguous. Trimming pared 7 bases from V and 3 bases from J, leaving 12 bases between. The CDR3 is 13 residues long. The CDR3 loop is CASTPTGDTEAFF. The CDR3 coding sequence is TGTGCCAGCACCCCGACTGGAGACACTGAAGCTTTCTTT.

The chain uses TRBV7-2 and TRBJ1-1; D is unresolved. Trimming removed 4 bases from V and 4 bases from J, with 4 bases in between. Germline V CDR1 and CDR2: SGHTA, FQGNSA. The length of the CDR3 is 11 residues. The CDR3: CASSYSTEAFF. In DNA form, the CDR3 reads TGTGCCAGCAGCTACAGCACTGAAGCTTTCTTT.

The chain uses TRBV18 and TRBJ1-6; the D is unclear. The germline CDR1 and CDR2 sequences are KGHSH and LQKENI. The V end was cut by 6 bases, the J end by 8 bases, with 8 bases between. CDR3 length equals 12 residues. The CDR3 coding sequence is TGTGCCAGCTCGACGGTGGATTCACCCCTCCACTTT. It yields the protein CASSTVDSPLHF.